The clone carrying this TCR beta chain was recorded once. Combining a sample-barcoded 5' primer with a J-beta primer mix, a second PCR ran for about 7 to 12 cycles. Each CDR3 protein is one row after TCRdb ran MiXCR on the 5' RACE reads. The data show some 560,000 distinct CDR3 sequences, about 27% seen once. V was trimmed by 6 bases and J by 2 bases, leaving 18 bases between them. CDR3 length: 16 residues. From germline, CDR1 is MNHEY and CDR2 SMNVEV (reference sequence). The record originates from a study of blood T cells in healthy people across ages. These same records also appear under a second study, on T cells of mothers and their children.

The sequencing input was blood. The chain carries TRBV27 and TRBJ2-3; D is unclear. This TCR derives from a boy younger than 10 in good health. In DNA form, the CDR3 reads TGTGCCAGCAGCCTCTTTAATCCTCTAAACACAGATACGCAGTATTTT. The encoded protein is CASSLFNPLNTDTQYF.